This record concerns one T cell receptor (beta chain) sequence. What it binds is not known. This record belongs to a study of T-cell memory formation after mild COVID-19. Background on the study: The two donors had largely donor-specific TCR clusters. Findings and limits, study-wide: Researchers report contracting CD4+ clones mostly in CM and EM, with CD8+ clones in EMRA. CD4/CD8 balance held among clones contracting day 15 to 85, and later expanders leaned CD4+.

V was pared by 0 bases and J by 2 bases, with 12 bases between. The CDR3 spans 17 residues. In germline, CDR1 is SGHRS, CDR2 YFSETQ. From the 5' RACE reads, TCRdb called clonotypes with MiXCR, one entry per CDR3 protein. This table has 120,000 to 150,000 distinct CDR3 sequences, 6% to 6.5% appearing once. The source is an adult woman who had mild COVID-19 (a few samples of this study predate the infection). Cell type and time point are not known. The genes are TRBV5-1 and TRBJ2-6; possible D gene TRBD2, 5 bases. Sequences were obtained from PBMCs or a T cell subset sorted from them (not recorded which). CDR3 DNA sequence: TGCGCCAGCAGCTTGGACTTCGTCGGGGCTGGGGCCAACGTCCTGACTTTC. Translated, it gives CASSLDFVGAGANVLTF.